Listed here are 18 T cell receptor beta chains from one sample, sequenced in a study of identical twins. TCRdb redid the calling of the 5' RACE reads with MiXCR, one entry per CDR3 protein. The sample lists approximately 630,000 distinct CDR3 sequences; under 8.5% were seen once. These sequences were also reported in another study, on yellow fever vaccine responses in identical twins.

The sequenced material came from PBMCs. The receptors were sampled from a woman aged 18-29 years in good health.

The V gene is TRBV7-8, the J gene TRBJ2-7; the D is unclear. The ends were cut back, 1 base at V and 6 bases at J, with 10 bases in the middle. CDR1 is SGHVS and CDR2 is FQNEAQ in the germline V gene. The CDR3 runs 13 residues. In DNA form, the CDR3 reads TGTGCCAGCAGCTTAGAGAGCCCCCTCGAGCAGTACTTC. This gives the protein CASSLESPLEQYF. The complete variable domain, with remaining parts taken from reference TRBV7-8 and TRBJ2-7, reads GAGVSQSPRYKVAKRGQDVALRCDPISGHVSLFWYQQALGQGPEFLTYFQNEAQLDKSGLPSDRFFAERPEGSVSTLKIQRTQQEDSAVYLCASSLESPLEQYFGPGTRLTVT.

The V call is TRBV12-3 or TRBV12-4, the J call TRBJ2-2; 7 nucleotides agree with TRBD1. The V gene end was trimmed by 7 bases and the J gene end by 0 bases; junction bases not matched to a gene: 20. The CDR3 length is 20 residues. The CDR3 here is CASTSRTGKPSRSNTGELFF. The CDR3 DNA reads as TGTGCCAGCACCTCTAGGACAGGAAAGCCCTCAAGATCGAACACCGGGGAGCTGTTTTTT.

This clonotype showed up just a few times. J is TRBJ2-3 and V is TRBV20-1; D uncertain. This CDR3 is built from 16 residues. V was pared by 0 bases and J by 7 bases, with 20 bases between. The germline V gene has CDR1 DFQATT and CDR2 SNEGSKA (reference sequence). As DNA, the CDR3 is TGCAGTGCTAGAGATCGGGCCTTAGCCCTGACATATACGCAGTATTTT. This codes for CSARDRALALTYTQYF.

The chain joins TRBV12-3 or TRBV12-4 to TRBJ2-1, with TRBD1 matching over 9 bases. Losses at the gene ends were 6 bases for V and 9 bases for J; bases not matched to a gene: 12. CDR3 length: 15 residues. The CDR3 DNA follows: TGTGCCAGCAGGGGACAGGGTGGTTCCCGGGGTGAGCAGTTCTTC. Translated, it gives CASRGQGGSRGEQFF.

This clonotype appeared a few times. The chain has TRBV11-2 and TRBJ1-2; 9 bases match TRBD1. With V trimmed by 5 bases and J by 2 bases, 9 bases remained unmatched. Germline CDR1 and CDR2: SGHAT and FQNNGV. The CDR3 totals 16 residues. CDR3 nucleotides: TGTGCCAGCAGCCCGGGACAGGGAAGATTAAACTATGGCTACACCTTC. This sequence encodes CASSPGQGRLNYGYTF.

The sample holds many counts of this clonotype. V and J are TRBV6-4 and TRBJ2-2; a possible D gene is TRBD1 (5 bases). Per germline, CDR1 MRHNA and CDR2 SNTAGT. The CDR3 spans 14 residues. V dropped 8 bases and J dropped 0 bases, with 10 bases sitting between them. The CDR3 loop is CASRRTSNTGELFF. CDR3 bases: TGTGCCAGCCGTAGGACATCGAACACCGGGGAGCTGTTTTTT.

This clonotype was found many times. The rearrangement uses TRBV12-3 or TRBV12-4 and TRBJ1-1; D gene unclear. The CDR3 totals 12 residues. Trimming cost V 4 bases and J 5 bases, with 8 bases left between them. The CDR3 is CASSWAGTEAFF. As DNA, the CDR3 is TGTGCCAGCAGTTGGGCCGGAACTGAAGCTTTCTTT.

This clonotype was detected a few times. CDR3 residues: CASSEIRENLGYTF. The CDR3 DNA is TGTGCCAGCAGTGAAATCAGGGAGAATCTTGGCTACACCTTC. The chain uses TRBV2 and TRBJ1-2; D perhaps matches TRBD1 (5 bases). The germline V and J ends were trimmed by 2 bases and 7 bases, with 14 bases remaining between them. Germline CDR1 SNHLY, CDR2 FYNNEI. The CDR3 is made up of 14 amino acids. Full variable domain (missing parts from reference TRBV2 and TRBJ1-2): EPEVTQTPSHQVTQMGQEVILRCVPISNHLYFYWYRQILGQKVEFLVSFYNNEISEKSEIFDDQFSVERPDGSNFTLKIRSTKLEDSAMYFCASSEIRENLGYTFGSGTRLTVV.

This clonotype was recorded a few times. V is TRBV4-1 and J is TRBJ1-2; D call uncertain. V lost 0 bases to trimming and J lost 9 bases, with 26 bases between them. In germline, CDR1 is MGHRA, CDR2 YSYEKL. The CDR3 runs to 18 residues. The CDR3 sequence: CASSQDYIREEPGVSYTF. The CDR3, as DNA: TGCGCCAGCAGCCAAGATTATATTAGAGAGGAGCCCGGGGTTAGCTACACCTTC.

This clonotype appeared a few times. This chain links TRBV27 with TRBJ2-2; D possibly corresponds to TRBD1 (5 bases). Deletions cut 8 bases from V and 6 bases from J, with 16 bases between. This CDR3 has 14 amino acids. Per the germline V gene, CDR1 is MNHEY and CDR2 is SMNVEV (reference sequence). CDR3 protein: CASGKDRPSGELFF. Here the CDR3 DNA reads TGTGCCAGCGGGAAAGACAGACCATCCGGGGAGCTGTTTTTT.

The V call is TRBV5-5, the J call TRBJ2-4; 10 positions agree with TRBD2. The V gene's germline CDR1 is SGHKS and CDR2 YYEKEE (reference sequence). V gave up 4 bases and J gave up 0 bases; unmatched junction bases: 4. The CDR3 is made up of 16 amino acids. CDR3 sequence (DNA): TGTGCCAGCAGCAACACTAGCGGGATAGCCAAAAACATTCAGTACTTC. Amino acids: CASSNTSGIAKNIQYF.

This clonotype showed up just a few times. V gene TRBV12-5 combines with J gene TRBJ2-1; no clear D. V shed 10 bases and J shed 10 bases, with 8 bases lying between them. The germline V gene encodes CDR1 LGHNT and CDR2 FRNRAP. The CDR3 loop spans 9 amino acids. CDR3 sequence: CATVEEQFF. CDR3 in DNA: TGTGCTACAGTAGAGGAGCAGTTCTTC.

The V call is TRBV28, the J call TRBJ2-7, with D perhaps being TRBD1 or TRBD2 (6 bases each). The CDR3 totals 16 residues. CDR1 and CDR2 (germline): MDHEN, SYDVKM. The ends were cut back, 4 bases at V and 6 bases at J, with 22 bases in the middle. Written as DNA, the CDR3 is TGTGCCAGCAGTTCCCATCGGCAGGGGAGGTTCGTCGAGCAGTACTTC. It specifies CASSSHRQGRFVEQYF.

This chain connects TRBV20-1 to TRBJ2-1; 13 positions match TRBD2. The CDR3 has 15 residues. V shed 5 bases, J shed 4 bases, and the junction held 5 bases outside the gene matches. CDR1 DFQATT and CDR2 SNEGSKA come from the germline V gene (reference sequence). The CDR3 here is CSASLTSGGYNEQFF. CDR3 coding DNA: TGCAGTGCTTCCCTGACTAGCGGGGGGTACAATGAGCAGTTCTTC.

V gene TRBV5-1 combines with J gene TRBJ2-5; TRBD2 is a possible D gene (6 bases). Germline lookup yields CDR1 SGHRS and CDR2 YFSETQ. The V end lost 2 bases, the J end lost 1 base, and 12 bases lay between the germline ends. This CDR3 has 15 residues. The chain's CDR3 is CASSFSVAVQETQYF. DNA of the CDR3: TGCGCCAGCAGCTTCTCAGTAGCGGTCCAAGAGACCCAGTACTTC.

This chain links TRBV5-1 with TRBJ2-7; 7 nucleotides align to TRBD1. CDR3 length: 14 residues. Germline assignment: CDR1 SGHRS and CDR2 YFSETQ. V lost 4 bases and J lost 6; bases outside the gene matches: 10. CDR3 loop: CASSRAGTALEQYF. For the CDR3, the DNA is TGCGCCAGCAGCAGAGCCGGGACAGCGCTCGAGCAGTACTTC. Full variable domain (remainder filled in from reference TRBV5-1 and TRBJ2-7): KAGVTQTPRYLIKTRGQQVTLSCSPISGHRSVSWYQQTPGQGLQFLFEYFSETQRNKGNFPGRFSGRQFSNSRSEMNVSTLELGDSALYLCASSRAGTALEQYFGPGTRLTVT.

This chain links TRBV4-2 with TRBJ2-1; D gene ambiguous. With 0 bases removed from V and 6 bases from J, the gap between germline ends came to 6 bases. Germline loops: CDR1 LGHNA, CDR2 YNFKEQ. CDR3 length equals 13 residues. DNA of the CDR3: TGTGCCAGCAGCCAAGAGAGTCCCAATGAGCAGTTCTTC. Translating it yields CASSQESPNEQFF.

This clonotype was recorded many times. The J gene is TRBJ2-3, the V gene TRBV10-3, with 7 bases lining up with TRBD2. CDR3 length: 18 amino acids. Per germline, CDR1 ENHRY and CDR2 SYGVKD. The J segment lost 2 bases and the V segment lost 2 bases, leaving 13 bases of the junction unmatched. In DNA, the CDR3 is TGTGCCATCAGTGAGACGGGGGGACGTTCGCGATACACAGATACGCAGTATTTT. It encodes CAISETGGRSRYTDTQYF.